This is a list of T cell receptor beta chains from one sample in a study of T cell repertoires in cytomegalovirus infection. Using its own MiXCR run on the reads, TCRdb lists one record per CDR3 protein. Of 450,000 to 650,000 distinct CDR3 sequences in the sample, about a quarter are singletons; the top ten hold over 10%. Sequencing was performed on PBMCs. These TCRs come from a human donor in good health (CMV status not recorded). Some clones in this sample may be carry-over from other donors' samples. The conserved cysteine and the conserved F or W are not part of the CDR3 here. Some rows mark clone size as missing; the rest say once, few, many or name a class of expanded clone.

j_call,v_call,clone_size,cdr3_aa
TRBJ1-4,TRBV9,NA,ASSVHRGQENEKLF
TRBJ2-3,TRBV30,few,AWSVKAAQY
TRBJ1-3,TRBV6-5,few,ASRRSPSGNTIY
TRBJ1-6,TRBV7-8,NA,ASSLGRPASANSPLH
TRBJ1-1,TRBV7-2,many,ASSGTGGRTEAF
TRBJ2-1,TRBV7-6,NA,ASSLERDGSLYNEQF
TRBJ2-3,TRBV6-2/TRBV6-3,NA,ASSYPAGGPNTQY
TRBJ2-3,TRBV6-6,NA,ASSGWTSGSTDTQY
TRBJ2-1,TRBV19,NA,ASSGGQGGISSSYNEQF
TRBJ2-1,TRBV19,NA,ASSTPGLPLPEQF
TRBJ2-2,TRBV28,few,ASSPQRANTGELF
TRBJ2-3,TRBV7-2,many,ASSQTPSTDTQY
TRBJ2-1,TRBV7-2,NA,AISLDPTFNEQF
TRBJ2-4,TRBV7-9,NA,ASSLMGHKNIQY
TRBJ2-3,TRBV25-1,NA,ASSDRGTSGSADTQY
TRBJ2-3,TRBV29-1,NA,SVDGRGSDTQY
TRBJ2-1,TRBV12-3/TRBV12-4,NA,ASSSPAGENNEQF
TRBJ1-2,TRBV5-5,few,ASSGTDRVDNYGYT
TRBJ1-2,TRBV7-2,many,ASSRGRGSNYGYT
TRBJ2-5,TRBV7-7,few,ASSLGGPSWETQY
TRBJ1-2,TRBV6-8,NA,ASSSGGPGGGYT
TRBJ2-5,TRBV6-6,NA,ASRGTALTPQY
TRBJ2-1,TRBV19,NA,ASSISWGSYNEQF
TRBJ1-5,TRBV28,few,ASSFAFTTQH
TRBJ2-1,TRBV6-2/TRBV6-3,once,ASSYSARDSGSIGGEQF
TRBJ1-1,TRBV12-3/TRBV12-4,NA,ASRTTGRNTEAF
TRBJ1-5,TRBV20-1,few,SARGVYSNQPQH
TRBJ1-2,TRBV7-2,many,ASSLEGGPNYGYT
TRBJ2-5,TRBV7-2,many,ASRPPGGETQY
TRBJ1-2,TRBV11-2,few,ASSLETPGTGNNYGYT
TRBJ2-3,TRBV6-6,few,ASSYFRGAGTDTQY
TRBJ1-2,TRBV7-9,few,ASSPILGGAKSGPLYGYT
TRBJ2-1,TRBV7-6,many,ASSRDYYNEQF
TRBJ2-3,TRBV7-2,many,ASSLDFSSTDTQY
TRBJ1-2,TRBV11-2,NA,ASSYYKGPRLDYGYT
TRBJ1-6,TRBV7-6,NA,ASSFGQSYNSPLH
TRBJ2-2,TRBV18,NA,ASSPVEVNTGELF
TRBJ2-7,TRBV24-1,few,ATSDSDLYEQY
TRBJ1-5,TRBV12-3/TRBV12-4,NA,ASSLPGINQPQH
TRBJ1-6,TRBV11-2,NA,ASSLRGQGGNSPLH
TRBJ2-7,TRBV12-3/TRBV12-4,NA,ASSLSSGVYEQY
TRBJ1-2,TRBV6-2/TRBV6-3,few,ASSEGIRDRARKGYT
TRBJ2-2,TRBV14,few,ASSQDRLLRDGTGELF
TRBJ2-3,TRBV5-5,NA,ASSLPQGAADTQY